Described below is a single T cell receptor (beta chain) sequence and its context. This specimen comes from a study of T cells in Graves' hyperthyroidism and ophthalmopathy. V gave up 11 bases and J gave up 5 bases; unmatched junction bases: 19. The CDR3 has 17 amino acids. Germline lookup yields CDR1 LNHDA and CDR2 SQIVND (reference sequence). The TCR beta CDR3 regions underwent amplification using RNA transcripts as the source. Primed by the HTBI set, a first-round RT-PCR was run on the TCR CDR3. MiXCR, run by TCRdb on the multiplex PCR reads, gives a single entry per CDR3 protein. The sample has about 600,000 distinct CDR3 sequences, roughly 16% seen once.

This sequence originates from a middle-aged woman with Graves' ophthalmopathy. Sequenced input: blood. This rearrangement joins TRBV19 to TRBJ2-1, with 9 bases that match TRBD1. The CDR3 reads CAVRDRAASGKDNEQFF. CDR3 coding DNA: TGTGCCGTCCGGGACAGGGCAGCGAGCGGGAAAGACAATGAGCAGTTCTTC.